Following are 4 T cell receptor beta chains from one sample sequenced in a study of T cell responses to AZD1222 COVID-19 vaccine. Repertoires were generated with immunoSEQ multiplex PCR, while TCRdb's copy carries only in-frame clones and drops some. The sample includes tens of thousands of clones, more than 70% of them seen just once. The starting material was peripheral blood, obtained on day 0 of AZD1222 vaccination. The receptors come from an adult in good health.

J is TRBJ2-1 and V is TRBV6-5; D uncertain. Germline V gene data show CDR1 as MNHEY and CDR2 as SVGAGI. Trimming cost V 6 bases and J 5 bases, with 14 bases left between them. The CDR3 loop spans 14 amino acids. DNA for the CDR3: TGTGCCAGCAGAGCCTACACATATGACAATGAGCAGTTCTTC. Amino acids: CASRAYTYDNEQFF.

The J gene is TRBJ2-1, the V gene TRBV9, with 7 bases fitting TRBD1. Trimming took 0 bases from V and 0 from J; bases not matched to a gene: 21. This CDR3 region has 22 residues. Per the germline V gene, CDR1 is SGDLS and CDR2 is YYNGEE. CDR3 sequence: CASSVGYRRTGTRNSSYNEQFF. CDR3 DNA sequence: TGTGCCAGCAGCGTAGGATATAGAAGGACAGGAACTCGTAATAGCTCCTACAATGAGCAGTTCTTC. The whole variable domain, filled in from reference TRBV9 and TRBJ2-1, reads DSGVTQTPKHLITATGQRVTLRCSPRSGDLSVYWYQQSLDQGLQFLIQYYNGEERAKGNILERFSAQQFPDLHSELNLSSLELGDSALYFCASSVGYRRTGTRNSSYNEQFFGPGTRLTVL.

The chain couples TRBV7-3 to TRBJ1-1; 8 nucleotides align to TRBD1. The ends lost 5 bases at V and 5 bases at J; junction bases unmatched: 4. The CDR3 is 13 residues long. The V gene's germline CDR1 is SGHTA and CDR2 FQGTGA. For the CDR3, the DNA is TGTGCCAGCAGCCGCGACAGGGGTACTGAAGCTTTCTTT. Translating it yields CASSRDRGTEAFF. Supplemented by reference TRBV7-3 and TRBJ1-1, the full variable domain reads GAGVSQTPSNKVTEKGKYVELRCDPISGHTALYWYRQSLGQGPEFLIYFQGTGAADDSGLPNDRFFAVRPEGSVSTLKIQRTERGDSAVYLCASSRDRGTEAFFGQGTRLTVV.

This chain links TRBV5-1 with TRBJ2-1, with 7 bases matching TRBD1. With 3 bases clipped from V and 8 bases from J, the junction kept 5 bases outside the gene matches. The CDR3 extends over 13 amino acids. The germline gives CDR1 SGHRS, CDR2 YFSETQ. CDR3 DNA sequence: TGCGCCAGCAGCTCGGGACAGAGTTATGAGCAGTTCTTC. This encodes CASSSGQSYEQFF.